The rows below give T cell receptor beta chains drawn from one sample of a study of CD8+CD57+ T cells in acquired aplastic anemia. TCRdb reanalysed the reads using MiXCR and keeps one entry per CDR3 protein. The sample lists approximately 190,000 distinct CDR3 sequences, around 66% occurring once. Sample: sorted CD4+, CD8+, or CD8+CD57+ T cells (not recorded which) from PBMCs. These TCRs come from a human donor with severe aplastic anemia or a healthy control (not recorded which). Each CDR3 is given with its conserved first and last residue. A D gene is named only where the DNA matches it firmly. Only part of the rows carry a size: once, few, many, or a class if the clone is expanded.

d_call,clone_size,v_call,j_call,cdr3_length,cdr3_aa,cdr3_nt
TRBD2,.,TRBV7-7,TRBJ2-3,16,CASSRGTSGGADTQYF,TGTGCTAGCAGCCGTGGGACTAGCGGGGGGGCAGATACGCAGTATTTT
.,.,TRBV20-1,TRBJ1-3,13,CSASLVSGNTIYF,TGCAGTGCTAGCCTCGTCTCTGGAAACACCATATATTTT
TRBD1,many,TRBV19,TRBJ2-1,15,CASSILGTGQSEQFF,TGTGCCAGTAGTATCCTCGGGACAGGGCAAAGTGAGCAGTTCTTC
.,.,TRBV10-3,TRBJ2-1,14,CAISEMGRNNEQFF,TGTGCCATCAGTGAGATGGGACGAAACAATGAGCAGTTCTTC
.,.,TRBV29-1,TRBJ1-1,12,CSSYDPRAEAFF,TGCAGCAGTTACGACCCAAGGGCTGAAGCTTTCTTT
.,.,TRBV5-1,TRBJ1-5,15,CASSVIREANQPQHF,TGCGCCAGCAGCGTCATCAGGGAAGCCAATCAGCCCCAGCATTTT
.,.,TRBV4-2,TRBJ1-4,13,CASERAGEEKLFF,TGTGCCAGCGAGAGGGCGGGTGAGGAAAAACTGTTTTTT
.,many,TRBV7-3,TRBJ2-7,13,CASSFDFSYEQYF,TGTGCCAGCAGCTTCGACTTCTCCTACGAGCAGTACTTC
TRBD1,many,TRBV6-5,TRBJ1-1,15,CASSYLGQGNTEAFF,TGTGCCAGCAGTTACCTGGGACAGGGGAACACTGAAGCTTTCTTT
TRBD2,many,TRBV30,TRBJ2-7,14,CAWSVTGTRAEQYF,TGTGCCTGGAGTGTAACCGGGACTAGGGCCGAGCAGTACTTC
.,.,TRBV15,TRBJ1-2,17,CATSRDSDRISNYGYTF,TGTGCCACCAGCAGAGATTCGGACCGCATATCTAACTATGGCTACACCTTC
.,.,TRBV20-1,TRBJ2-7,13,CSARTLGEYEQYF,TGCAGTGCTAGAACCCTGGGGGAATACGAGCAGTACTTC
TRBD1,.,TRBV7-2,TRBJ2-1,15,CASRSGTGLSNEQFF,TGTGCCAGCAGATCCGGGACAGGGTTGAGCAATGAGCAGTTCTTC
TRBD2,.,TRBV7-2,TRBJ2-1,14,CASSFGTSLYEQFF,TGTGCCAGCAGCTTCGGGACTAGTCTTTATGAGCAGTTCTTC
TRBD1,.,TRBV7-9,TRBJ1-6,13,CASEQGAGSPLHF,TGTGCCAGCGAACAGGGGGCAGGATCACCCCTCCACTTT
.,.,TRBV20-1,TRBJ1-6,15,CSARGGGDYNSPLHF,TGCAGTGCTAGGGGGGGGGGAGACTATAATTCACCCCTCCACTTT
.,once,TRBV19,TRBJ2-7,13,CASSIVGAYEQYF,TGTGCCAGTAGTATAGTAGGAGCCTACGAGCAGTACTTC
TRBD1,.,TRBV20-1,TRBJ1-1,14,CSALYRQGNTEAFF,TGCAGTGCACTTTACAGACAGGGAAACACTGAAGCTTTCTTT
.,few,TRBV29-1,TRBJ2-1,13,CSVEQGSYNEQFF,TGCAGCGTTGAGCAGGGATCCTACAATGAGCAGTTCTTC
.,few,TRBV12-3/TRBV12-4,TRBJ2-6,13,CASRSSGANVLTF,TGTGCCAGCAGGAGCTCTGGGGCCAACGTCCTGACTTTC
TRBD1,many,TRBV5-1,TRBJ2-7,15,CASSFGDRFPYEQYF,TGCGCCAGCAGCTTCGGGGACAGGTTCCCCTACGAGCAGTACTTC
TRBD2,.,TRBV7-3,TRBJ2-3,15,CASSPSSGGRGTQYF,TGTGCCAGCAGCCCCTCCAGCGGGGGCCGCGGTACGCAGTATTTT
TRBD2,.,TRBV7-6,TRBJ2-1,17,CASTIQAGGSSYNEQFF,TGTGCCAGCACCATCCAGGCGGGAGGCAGCTCCTACAATGAGCAGTTCTTC
.,.,TRBV15,TRBJ2-7,15,CATSRDRLPGVEQYF,TGTGCCACCAGCAGAGATCGGCTTCCCGGGGTGGAGCAGTACTTC
TRBD1,.,TRBV5-4,TRBJ1-1,15,CASSLGQGGNTEAFF,TGTGCCAGCAGCTTGGGACAGGGTGGGAATACTGAAGCTTTCTTT
TRBD2,.,TRBV19,TRBJ2-5,15,CASSTTSGGMETQYF,TGTGCCAGTAGTACTACTAGCGGGGGGATGGAGACCCAGTACTTC
TRBD2,many,TRBV7-2,TRBJ2-4,17,CASSSLRGGVAKNIQYF,TGTGCCAGCAGCTCCCTTCGGGGGGGTGTAGCCAAAAACATTCAGTACTTC
.,.,TRBV11-1,TRBJ2-5,16,CASSLQGVRSRETQYF,TGTGCCAGCAGCTTGCAGGGCGTGAGATCCCGGGAGACCCAGTACTTC
.,.,TRBV7-9,TRBJ1-4,18,CASSHGDNHRRGNEKLFF,TGTGCCAGCAGCCATGGGGACAATCACCGCCGGGGGAACGAAAAACTGTTTTTT
.,.,TRBV5-4,TRBJ2-7,17,CASSYSSPGGIGYEQYF,TGTGCCAGCAGTTACTCGTCCCCAGGCGGGATTGGCTACGAGCAGTACTTC
.,.,TRBV7-2,TRBJ1-3,15,CASRADYDSGNTIYF,TGTGCCAGCAGGGCTGATTACGACTCTGGAAACACCATATATTTT
TRBD2,.,TRBV7-2,TRBJ2-7,15,CASSMIAGGSYEQYF,TGTGCCAGCAGCATGATAGCGGGGGGTTCCTACGAGCAGTACTTC
TRBD2,few,TRBV7-8,TRBJ2-7,16,CASSLGLADSSYEQYF,TGTGCCAGCAGCTTGGGGCTAGCGGATAGCTCCTACGAGCAGTACTTC
.,.,TRBV20-1,TRBJ1-3,14,CSVRTDSSGNTIYF,TGCAGTGTTCGGACCGATAGCTCTGGAAACACCATATATTTT
TRBD1,.,TRBV5-1,TRBJ2-7,14,CASANRDRAYEQYF,TGCGCCAGTGCAAACCGGGACAGGGCCTACGAGCAGTACTTC
.,few,TRBV6-1,TRBJ1-2,12,CASGRTVSGYTF,TGCGCCAGCGGGAGGACCGTGAGCGGCTACACCTTC
.,.,TRBV10-3,TRBJ2-1,10,CAISEGEQFF,TGTGCCATCAGTGAGGGTGAGCAGTTCTTC
.,.,TRBV24-1,TRBJ1-1,16,CATSDTRERRNTEAFF,TGTGCCACCAGTGATACCAGGGAAAGGAGGAACACTGAAGCTTTCTTT
TRBD1,.,TRBV13,TRBJ2-1,15,CASSLRDRGPGEQFF,TGTGCCAGCAGCTTAAGAGACAGGGGGCCAGGGGAGCAGTTCTTC
.,.,TRBV2,TRBJ1-1,12,CASSAQGTEAFF,TGTGCCAGCAGTGCGCAGGGGACTGAAGCTTTCTTT
.,.,TRBV7-8,TRBJ2-7,14,CASHQGGWGYEQYF,TGTGCCAGTCACCAAGGGGGGTGGGGCTACGAGCAGTACTTC